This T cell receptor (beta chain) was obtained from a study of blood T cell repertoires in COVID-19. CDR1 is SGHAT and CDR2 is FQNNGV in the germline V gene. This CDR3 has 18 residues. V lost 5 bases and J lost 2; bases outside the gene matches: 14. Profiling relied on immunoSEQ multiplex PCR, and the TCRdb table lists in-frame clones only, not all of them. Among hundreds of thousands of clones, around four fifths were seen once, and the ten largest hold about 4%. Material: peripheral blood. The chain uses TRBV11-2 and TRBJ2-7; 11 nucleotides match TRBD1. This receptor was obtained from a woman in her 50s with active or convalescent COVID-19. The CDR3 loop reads CASSPVSRDRGGTYEQYF. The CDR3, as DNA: TGTGCCAGCAGCCCTGTTTCCCGGGACAGGGGGGGAACCTACGAGCAGTACTTC.